This T cell receptor beta chain came from a study of OX40 agonist ivuxolimab in advanced cancers. The method was immunoSEQ multiplex PCR; TCRdb's version includes in-frame clones alone and lacks a portion of them. This table holds 29,000 or so clones, about nine tenths found once. Looked up from germline, CDR1 is MDHEN and CDR2 is SYDVKM. Trimming stripped 3 bases from V and 3 bases from J, with 9 bases between. This CDR3 has 14 residues. This specimen was CD4+ or CD8+ T cells sorted from blood, taken in a trial of the OX40 agonist ivuxolimab. The chain combines TRBV28 with TRBJ1-5; D unclear. The receptor's source is an adult with an advanced solid tumor such as melanoma, head and neck, liver or kidney cancer. This CDR3 reads CASSFQAANQPQHF. In DNA form, the CDR3 reads TGTGCCAGCAGTTTTCAGGCGGCCAATCAGCCCCAGCATTTT.